These T cell receptor beta chains were read from a single sample in a study of human T cells and chemical hapten exposure. TCRdb re-called the RACE reads with MiXCR, one entry per CDR3 protein. The sample has fewer than 85,000 distinct CDR3 sequences, approximately 10% seen once. The sequencing used whole blood, collected in connection with sensitization to the hapten diphenylcyclopropenone (DPC). The receptors come from a man younger than 35 with alopecia areata. Some clones in this sample may be carry-over from other donors' samples. Each CDR3 is given without its conserved first and last residue.

j_call | v_call | cdr3_aa
TRBJ2-2 | TRBV10-3 | AMGRSNTGELF
TRBJ2-3 | TRBV5-1 | ASSFFPESQSSDTQY
TRBJ2-2 | TRBV20-1 | SARRGFSNTGELF
TRBJ1-6 | TRBV20-1 | SAITRGAYNSPLH
TRBJ2-1 | TRBV27 | ASSYLIHRGNEQF
TRBJ2-3 | TRBV24-1 | ATSDPLTSTDTQY
TRBJ1-1 | TRBV7-3 | ASSLIGGSLSLDTEAF
TRBJ2-1 | TRBV6-5 | ASSLAGYNEQF
TRBJ2-3 | TRBV5-1 | ASSEGLAGGTDTQY
TRBJ1-4 | TRBV28 | ASSFHRDSTNEKLF
TRBJ1-1 | TRBV7-9 | ASRGTGTGNTEAF
TRBJ1-1 | TRBV29-1 | SVGDWEAF
TRBJ1-4 | TRBV25-1 | ASSEPPDEKLF
TRBJ1-6 | TRBV4-1 | ASRAGQQSSYNSPLH